The 28 T cell receptor beta chains below all came from one sample that was sequenced in a study of cytomegalovirus exposure and HLA in healthy donors. The PCR used 60 Vbeta and 13 Jbeta primers. Clones were read by immunoSEQ multiplex PCR, and TCRdb kept only the in-frame ones, dropping some. The sample lists some 200,000 clones; almost 85% were seen once. The sequenced sample consisted of PBMCs. The receptors originated from a woman aged 35 to 49 in good health and CMV-seronegative.

The V call is TRBV18, the J call TRBJ2-3; D gene ambiguous. The CDR3 contains 13 residues. The V gene lost 0 bases and the J gene lost 2 bases, with 3 bases spanning the gap. Germline V lookup: CDR1 KGHSH, CDR2 LQKENI. The CDR3 region is CASSPPATDTQYF. The CDR3 nucleotides read TGTGCCAGCTCACCACCGGCCACAGATACGCAGTATTTT.

A single count supports this clone. The chain combines TRBV5-1 with TRBJ1-2; TRBD1 matches at 9 bases. The CDR3 runs to 16 residues. Germline CDR1 reads SGHRS; CDR2 reads YFSETQ. V was pared by 6 bases and J by 1 base, with 10 bases of the junction left unmatched. The CDR3 bases are TGCGCCAGCAACTTAGACGGACAGGGGTTTAACTATGGCTACACCTTC. Translating it yields CASNLDGQGFNYGYTF. The variable domain in full, with the rest retrieved from reference TRBV5-1 and TRBJ1-2, is KAGVTQTPRYLIKTRGQQVTLSCSPISGHRSVSWYQQTPGQGLQFLFEYFSETQRNKGNFPGRFSGRQFSNSRSEMNVSTLELGDSALYLCASNLDGQGFNYGYTFGSGTRLTVV.

This clone was seen only a few times. The rearrangement uses TRBV4-1 and TRBJ2-7, with TRBD2 matching 9 bases. Germline V CDR1 and CDR2: MGHRA, YSYEKL. V gave up 3 bases and J gave up 4 bases; unmatched junction bases: 10. The CDR3 sequence is 16 residues long. In nucleotides, the CDR3 is TGCGCCAGCAGCCACACCACCGGGACTAGCTTTTACGAGCAGTACTTC. It codes for CASSHTTGTSFYEQYF.

The chain has TRBV5-1 and TRBJ2-1; 7 bases match TRBD2. CDR3 length: 15 amino acids. Germline V gene sequence: CDR1 SGHRS, CDR2 YFSETQ. V shed 4 bases, J shed 6 bases, and the junction held 10 bases outside the gene matches. The CDR3 sequence is CASSLGPSGGNEQFF. DNA of the CDR3: TGCGCCAGCAGCCTAGGACCGTCGGGGGGCAATGAGCAGTTCTTC.

The sample holds one count of this clone. V gene TRBV7-8 combines with J gene TRBJ1-2; 8 positions agree with TRBD1. Trimming at V came to 5 bases and at J to 4 bases, leaving 12 bases not matched to a gene. Germline lookup yields CDR1 SGHVS and CDR2 FQNEAQ. This CDR3 has 16 residues. CDR3 nucleotide sequence: TGTGCCAGCAGCCCCCAGGCCAGGGGGCGCGGCTATGGCTACACCTTC. This codes for CASSPQARGRGYGYTF.

The chain employs TRBV19 and TRBJ2-2; TRBD1 matches at 8 bases. Germline CDR1 reads LNHDA; CDR2 reads SQIVND (reference sequence). This CDR3 has 13 residues. Unmatched junction bases numbered 1, after V lost 5 bases and J lost 5 bases. CDR3 nucleotides: TGTGCCAGTAGTGACAGGGGTACCGGGGAGCTGTTTTTT. It yields the protein CASSDRGTGELFF.

This sequence joins TRBV6-6 and TRBJ2-5; TRBD1 is a possible D gene (6 bases). The last part of the DNA fits TRBJ2-7 better; the J call may be wrong. CDR3 length: 14 residues. Germline CDR1 MNHNY, CDR2 SVGAGI (reference sequence). The DNA of the CDR3 is TGTGCCAGCAGTCCTGGCAGGGGTACCTACGAGCAGTACTTC. Protein product: CASSPGRGTYEQYF.

V gene TRBV4-1 combines with J gene TRBJ2-2, with unresolved D. CDR3 size: 14 residues. V was clipped by 4 bases and J by 4 bases, with 10 bases between them. Germline CDR1 reads MGHRA; CDR2 reads YSYEKL. The DNA for the CDR3 is TGCGCCAGCAGCCGCGTAATCGGCACCGGGGAGCTGTTTTTT. It translates to CASSRVIGTGELFF.

The chain is built from TRBV18 and TRBJ1-2; 8 positions agree with TRBD1. V lost 4 bases and J lost 4; bases outside the gene matches: 2. The germline gives CDR1 KGHSH, CDR2 LQKENI. CDR3 length: 13 amino acids. CDR3 sequence reads: CASSRTGPYGYTF. The CDR3 DNA reads as TGTGCCAGCTCACGGACAGGGCCCTATGGCTACACCTTC.

The chain links TRBV19 to TRBJ1-5; D possibly corresponds to TRBD1 (6 bases). V was clipped by 9 bases and J by 2 bases, with 14 bases between them. This CDR3 contains 14 residues. Germline V lookup: CDR1 LNHDA, CDR2 SQIVND (reference sequence). CDR3 protein: CASRDRTGNQPQHF. In DNA, the CDR3 is TGTGCCAGCCGAGACCGGACAGGCAATCAGCCCCAGCATTTT.

The rearrangement uses TRBV4-3 and TRBJ1-6, with 7 bases fitting TRBD1. The CDR3 length is 17 residues. V was clipped by 1 base and J by 14 bases; unmatched bases: 17. In germline, CDR1 is LGHNA, CDR2 YSLEER. The CDR3 DNA follows: TGCGCCAGCAGCCAAGCCCTGCACAGGGGCCCGGGTTTTACCCTCCACTTT. Protein product: CASSQALHRGPGFTLHF.

The chain employs TRBV4-1 and TRBJ2-5, with D perhaps matching TRBD1 (6 bases). V lost 2 bases to trimming and J lost 4 bases, with 11 bases between them. Germline CDR1 is MGHRA and CDR2 is YSYEKL. There are 14 residues in the CDR3. The CDR3 sequence: CASSQPGAAETQYF. The CDR3 bases are TGCGCCAGCAGCCAACCAGGGGCGGCAGAGACCCAGTACTTC.

The rearrangement uses TRBV7-8 and TRBJ1-5; D is possibly TRBD1 (6 bases). The germline gives CDR1 SGHVS, CDR2 FQNEAQ. With 5 bases removed from V and 15 bases from J, the gap between germline ends came to 17 bases. This CDR3 is 12 amino acids long. The CDR3 reads CASSRIQGIWHF. For the CDR3, the DNA is TGTGCCAGCAGCCGAATACAGGGTATCTGGCATTTT.

This chain joins TRBV5-1 and TRBJ1-5, with D unclear. Looked up from germline, CDR1 is SGHRS and CDR2 is YFSETQ. The CDR3 runs to 16 residues. V was pared by 4 bases and J by 0 bases, with 14 bases between. The CDR3 nucleotides read TGCGCCAGCAGCGTCCGGGGTCGGGGTAGCAATCAGCCCCAGCATTTT. It translates to CASSVRGRGSNQPQHF.

In DNA form, the CDR3 reads TGTGCCAGCAGTGTTTCCGAAGCCGCCTACAATGAGCAGTTCTTC. Translation gives CASSVSEAAYNEQFF. V usage is TRBV2 and J usage is TRBJ2-1; D not certain. Germline V gene data show CDR1 as SNHLY and CDR2 as FYNNEI. Deletions cut 4 bases from V and 2 bases from J, with 12 bases between. This CDR3 region has 15 residues. Full variable domain (missing parts from reference TRBV2 and TRBJ2-1): EPEVTQTPSHQVTQMGQEVILRCVPISNHLYFYWYRQILGQKVEFLVSFYNNEISEKSEIFDDQFSVERPDGSNFTLKIRSTKLEDSAMYFCASSVSEAAYNEQFFGPGTRLTVL.

V is TRBV11-3 and J is TRBJ2-2; TRBD1 might be the D (7 bases). This CDR3 comprises 12 residues. V dropped 10 bases and J dropped 7 bases, with 13 bases sitting between them. The V gene's germline CDR1 is SGHNT and CDR2 YENEEA. The CDR3 DNA reads as TGTGCCATTCTTCAGGGGGGCGGGGAGCTGTTTTTT. Protein: CAILQGGGELFF.

In its sample, this clone was seen a few times. The chain has TRBV7-2 and TRBJ2-3, with 8 bases aligning to TRBD2. The CDR3 has 16 residues. Germline loops: CDR1 SGHTA, CDR2 FQGNSA. Trimming at V came to 2 bases and at J to 2 bases, leaving 6 bases not matched to a gene. CDR3 region: CASSLNGGAITDTQYF. DNA of the CDR3: TGTGCCAGCAGCTTAAACGGGGGGGCAATCACAGATACGCAGTATTTT.

The sample holds a few counts of this clone. The chain employs TRBV7-6 and TRBJ1-1, with D uncertain. Trimming shortened V by 1 base and J by 4 bases, and 22 bases separated the two germline ends. This CDR3 contains 18 residues. Germline lookup yields CDR1 SGHVS and CDR2 FNYEAQ. CDR3 bases: TGTGCCAGCAGCTTAGGGCCGACAACCTTGGAGGGCGGCACTGAAGCTTTCTTT. Its translation is CASSLGPTTLEGGTEAFF.

The J gene is TRBJ2-5, the V gene TRBV7-9, with a tentative D call TRBD2 (5 bases). The V and J ends lost 2 bases and 7 bases respectively, with 11 bases between them. Germline V gives CDR1 SEHNR, CDR2 FQNEAQ (reference sequence). The CDR3 has 13 residues. The CDR3 here is CASSLSESGTQYF. CDR3 coding DNA: TGTGCCAGCAGCTTATCCGAGAGCGGGACCCAGTACTTC.

The CDR3, as DNA: TGCGCCAGCAGCCAAGAAGGGACCCGGGGACTTTACGAGCAGTACTTC. Translated, it gives CASSQEGTRGLYEQYF. This chain links TRBV4-1 with TRBJ2-7; maybe TRBD2 (6 bases). Trimming took 0 bases from V and 4 from J, leaving 16 bases between them. The CDR3 spans 16 residues. Germline CDR1 and CDR2: MGHRA and YSYEKL.

The V gene is TRBV28, the J gene TRBJ1-5, with 10 bases fitting TRBD1. The CDR3 sequence is 14 residues long. Germline CDR1 and CDR2: MDHEN and SYDVKM. The V gene end was trimmed by 6 bases and the J gene end by 6 bases; junction bases not matched to a gene: 5. Here the CDR3 DNA reads TGTGCCAGCAGGGGAGACAGGGGGCTTCAGCCCCAGCATTTT. The encoded protein is CASRGDRGLQPQHF.

The chain combines TRBV5-1 with TRBJ1-2, with 8 bases matching TRBD1. Trimming removed 0 bases from V and 4 bases from J; junction bases left unmatched: 5. Germline V gene data show CDR1 as SGHRS and CDR2 as YFSETQ. CDR3 length: 15 amino acids. The CDR3 DNA follows: TGCGCCAGCAGCTTGGGGTCAGGGGGCGGCTATGGCTACACCTTC. The encoded protein is CASSLGSGGGYGYTF. Full variable domain (rest looked up from reference TRBV5-1 and TRBJ1-2): KAGVTQTPRYLIKTRGQQVTLSCSPISGHRSVSWYQQTPGQGLQFLFEYFSETQRNKGNFPGRFSGRQFSNSRSEMNVSTLELGDSALYLCASSLGSGGGYGYTFGSGTRLTVV.

The chain employs TRBV27 and TRBJ1-5, with D uncertain. The CDR3 is 13 amino acids. Germline lookup yields CDR1 MNHEY and CDR2 SMNVEV (reference sequence). V lost 3 bases and J 6 bases, leaving 9 bases between the germline ends. Here the CDR3 DNA reads TGTGCCAGCAGTTTCGGAGAAACTCAGCCCCAGCATTTT. It codes for CASSFGETQPQHF.

This clone was detected a few times. For the CDR3, the DNA is TGTGCCAGCAGCGAGGGTTTTGGCAATCAGCCCCAGCATTTT. It is translated as CASSEGFGNQPQHF. This chain connects TRBV5-6 to TRBJ1-5; D gene ambiguous. Trimming left V 4 bases short and J 2 bases short, with 10 bases between. CDR3 size: 14 residues. Germline V gene sequence: CDR1 SGHDT, CDR2 YYEEEE.

The J gene is TRBJ2-7, the V gene TRBV5-1; weak D call: TRBD1 (5 bases). V shed 4 bases and J shed 5 bases, with 16 bases lying between them. This CDR3 has 14 residues. CDR1 is SGHRS, CDR2 YFSETQ, per germline. The DNA for the CDR3 is TGCGCCAGCAGCAGGACACCCGAGAGCGACGAGCAGTACTTC. This translates into CASSRTPESDEQYF. The full variable domain, its missing parts supplied by reference TRBV5-1 and TRBJ2-7, is KAGVTQTPRYLIKTRGQQVTLSCSPISGHRSVSWYQQTPGQGLQFLFEYFSETQRNKGNFPGRFSGRQFSNSRSEMNVSTLELGDSALYLCASSRTPESDEQYFGPGTRLTVT.

The chain recombines TRBV14 with TRBJ1-2; no reliable D call. The CDR3 loop spans 16 amino acids. Trimming stripped 0 bases from V and 6 bases from J, with 17 bases between. Germline CDR1 SGHDN, CDR2 FVKESK. CDR3 residues: CASSQDLTDLQHGYTF. In nucleotides, the CDR3 is TGTGCCAGCAGCCAAGATCTTACAGACCTTCAACATGGCTACACCTTC.

The chain links TRBV7-3 to TRBJ2-3; D gene ambiguous. Trimming shortened V by 1 base and J by 0 bases, and 5 bases separated the two germline ends. This CDR3 contains 14 residues. The germline gives CDR1 SGHTA, CDR2 FQGTGA. The CDR3 here is CASSLRASTDTQYF. In nucleotides, the CDR3 is TGTGCCAGCAGCTTAAGAGCTAGCACAGATACGCAGTATTTT. The full variable domain, rest sourced from reference TRBV7-3 and TRBJ2-3, is GAGVSQTPSNKVTEKGKYVELRCDPISGHTALYWYRQSLGQGPEFLIYFQGTGAADDSGLPNDRFFAVRPEGSVSTLKIQRTERGDSAVYLCASSLRASTDTQYFGPGTRLTVL.

This clone was detected a few times. This chain uses TRBV5-1 with TRBJ2-1; 15 nucleotides match TRBD2. CDR3 length: 18 amino acids. The germline V gene has CDR1 SGHRS and CDR2 YFSETQ. V shed 0 bases and J 8 bases; nucleotides not matched to a gene: 9. This CDR3 reads CASSLEGAGTSGGYEQFF. The CDR3 nucleotides are TGCGCCAGCAGCTTGGAAGGGGCCGGGACTAGCGGGGGGTATGAGCAGTTCTTC.